What follows are 13 T cell receptor beta chains derived from one specimen sequenced in a study. TCRdb re-called the 5' RACE reads with MiXCR, one entry per CDR3 protein. Of around 7,000 distinct CDR3 sequences listed, around 37% were seen once; the top ten hold less than 5.5%. The specimen was memory CD4+ T cells sorted from blood. Subset indicated: memory CD4+ T cells, CD4+CD45RO+CD25-. These receptor sequences come from a female donor with breast cancer.

In its sample, this clonotype was seen a few times. The rearrangement links TRBV28 to TRBJ1-2; no firm D call. CDR1 and CDR2 from the germline V gene are MDHEN and SYDVKM. V lost 11 bases and J 2 bases, leaving 18 bases between the germline ends. This CDR3 region has 14 residues. CDR3 loop: CAAATSEGNYGYTF. For the CDR3, the DNA is TGTGCCGCAGCTACGAGCGAGGGCAACTATGGCTACACCTTC.

The V call is TRBV10-2, the J call TRBJ1-1; tentative D call: TRBD1 (6 bases). The CDR3 covers 14 residues. Germline CDR1 WSHSY, CDR2 SAAADI. Trimming removed 2 bases at V and 6 bases at J, with 13 bases between. The CDR3 spells CASSEMVRGPEAFF. Here the CDR3 DNA reads TGCGCCAGCAGTGAGATGGTCAGGGGACCTGAAGCTTTCTTT.

V is TRBV28 and J is TRBJ1-5; a weak D match, TRBD1 (6 bases). V was cut by 6 bases and J by 5 bases, with 29 bases left in between. There are 19 residues in the CDR3. From germline, CDR1 is MDHEN and CDR2 SYDVKM. The CDR3 nucleotides read TGTGCCAGCAGCACCCCCTGGGGAAGGGAAGGACAGTTCCATCAGCCCCAGCATTTT. Translation: CASSTPWGREGQFHQPQHF.

With respect to this clonotype: An end of the junction differs from the germline gene, which may be a read error. CDR3 region: CARGAYNGQFF. The CDR3 nucleotides read TGTGCCAGGGGGGCGTACAATGGGCAGTTCTTC. This chain uses TRBV6-5 with TRBJ2-1, with a weak D call TRBD1 (6 bases). Germline values: CDR1 MNHEY, CDR2 SVGAGI. The CDR3 loop spans 11 amino acids.

The chain is built from TRBV5-1 and TRBJ2-1; D is undetermined. V lost 3 bases to trimming and J lost 0 bases, with 10 bases between them. Germline-derived CDR1 and CDR2 are SGHRS and YFSETQ. CDR3 size: 15 residues. The CDR3 protein is CASSSRTSSYNEQFF. In nucleotides, the CDR3 is TGCGCCAGCAGCTCCCGAACGAGCTCCTACAATGAGCAGTTCTTC.

A word on this clonotype: A junction boundary mismatches the germline segment, possibly from a read error. The chain carries TRBV20-1 and TRBJ1-2; D gene uncertain. Germline V gene data show CDR1 as DFQATT and CDR2 as SNEGSKA (reference sequence). The CDR3 extends over 11 amino acids. As DNA, the CDR3 is TGCAATGCTAGAGATAGGAGTGGCTACACCTTC. The encoded protein is CNARDRSGYTF.

The table lists this clonotype with a few counts. V gene TRBV30 combines with J gene TRBJ1-1; weak D call: TRBD1 (6 bases). Trimming pared 2 bases from V and 5 bases from J, leaving 15 bases between. CDR1 is GTSNPN and CDR2 is SVGIG in the germline V gene (reference sequence). The CDR3 is made up of 14 amino acids. This chain's CDR3 is CAWSINRVGTEAFF. CDR3 bases: TGTGCCTGGAGTATTAACAGGGTCGGAACTGAAGCTTTCTTT.

This clonotype has just a few counts. A read error may account for a junction end that differs from germline. This chain joins TRBV4-3 and TRBJ2-1; perhaps TRBD2 as D (5 bases). Germline V CDR1 and CDR2: LGHNA, YSLEER. CDR3 length equals 15 residues. The CDR3 region has the DNA TGTGCCAGCAGCTTATCGGGAAGCTCCTACAATGAGCAGTTCTTC. It codes for CASSLSGSSYNEQFF.

By proportion, this clonotype is medium-sized (0.01 to 0.1%). The V gene is TRBV4-2, the J gene TRBJ1-1, with TRBD1 identical over 8 bases. Trimming took 0 bases from V and 0 from J; bases not matched to a gene: 3. Germline CDR1 is LGHNA and CDR2 is YNFKEQ. The CDR3 has 16 residues. The CDR3 loop reads CASSQEGTGVNTEAFF. DNA for the CDR3: TGTGCCAGCAGCCAAGAGGGGACAGGAGTGAACACTGAAGCTTTCTTT.

This clonotype was seen only a few times. A single base separates this from a much larger clone, so it may be a read error. No conserved phenylalanine or tryptophan is present at the end of the CDR3, so a read error is the likely explanation. This sequence joins TRBV29-1 and TRBJ1-2; TRBD1 might be the D (6 bases). Looked up from germline, CDR1 is SQVTM and CDR2 is ANQGSEA. V lost 3 bases and J lost 8, with 7 bases in between. This CDR3 has 10 residues. CDR3 in DNA: TGCAGCGTTGAGACAGGAGGCTACACCTCC. This translates into CSVETGGYTS.

The gene calls are TRBV5-1 and TRBJ2-7; 8 nucleotides match TRBD2. The CDR3 has 15 residues. Germline V CDR1 and CDR2: SGHRS, YFSETQ. The J segment lost 3 bases and the V segment lost 4 bases, leaving 9 bases of the junction unmatched. The CDR3 loop reads CASSLAGAPLYEQYF. CDR3 bases: TGCGCCAGCAGCCTAGCGGGTGCCCCCCTCTACGAGCAGTACTTC.

This clonotype was picked up a small number of times. Here the CDR3 reads CASSRGGQETQYF. CDR3 in DNA: TGCGCCAGCAGCCGTGGGGGGCAGGAGACCCAGTACTTC. The chain uses TRBV4-1 and TRBJ2-5; the D call may be TRBD1 or TRBD2 (6 bases each). V lost 4 bases to trimming and J lost 5 bases, with 11 bases between them. Germline CDR1 and CDR2: MGHRA and YSYEKL. The CDR3 sequence is 13 residues long.

V is TRBV6-5 and J is TRBJ2-7; TRBD1 matches at 11 bases. From germline, CDR1 is MNHEY and CDR2 SVGAGI. The CDR3 sequence is 14 residues long. V was clipped by 5 bases and J by 6 bases; unmatched bases: 6. CDR3 protein: CASSPGQGAVEQYV. The CDR3 DNA reads TGTGCCAGCAGTCCCGGACAGGGGGCGGTCGAGCAGTACGTC.